The clone carrying this TCR beta chain turned up a few times. The antigen remains unidentified. TCRdb re-derived calls from the 5' RACE reads in MiXCR, one entry per CDR3 protein. The sample consists of 270,000 or so distinct CDR3 sequences, about 8.9% of them appearing once. The record originates from a study of identical twins. The CDR3 sequence is 12 residues long. Germline V CDR1 and CDR2: SQVTM, ANQGSEA. Trimming shortened V by 0 bases and J by 3 bases, and 6 bases separated the two germline ends. Study-wide findings and caveats: Excess low generation probability was seen in twin-shared out-of-frame alpha sequences.

The same sample was also used in a study of yellow fever vaccine responses in identical twins.

The clonotype originates from a woman under 30 in good health. J is TRBJ2-7 and V is TRBV29-1; D gene uncertain. Input material: CD8+ T cells sorted from blood. The CDR3 here is CSVEDSDYEQYF. The CDR3 bases are TGCAGCGTTGAAGACTCGGACTACGAGCAGTACTTC.